Below are 5 T cell receptor beta chains sequenced from a single sample in a study of blood T cell repertoires in COVID-19. Generated by immunoSEQ multiplex PCR, the TCRdb table keeps only in-frame clones and is missing some. Seen here are almost 400,000 clones, nearly 90% observed once, and the top ten hold less than 2%. Source material: PBMCs or T cells enriched from blood (not recorded which). The origin of the receptors is a young woman who had recovered from COVID-19.

The rearrangement links TRBV18 to TRBJ2-5; a possible D gene is TRBD2 (6 bases). Trimming shortened V by 3 bases and J by 5 bases, and 7 bases separated the two germline ends. The germline V gene has CDR1 KGHSH and CDR2 LQKENI. CDR3 size: 12 residues. The CDR3 loop is CASSPLAETQYF. The DNA for the CDR3 is TGTGCCAGCTCACCTCTAGCGGAGACCCAGTACTTC.

The chain employs TRBV18 and TRBJ2-2; no definite D call. V was cut by 3 bases and J by 0 bases, with 11 bases left in between. Germline assignment: CDR1 KGHSH and CDR2 LQKENI. This CDR3 is built from 16 residues. The CDR3 region is CASSPREPSNTGELFF. The CDR3 bases are TGTGCCAGCTCACCGCGAGAGCCCTCGAACACCGGGGAGCTGTTTTTT.

The V gene is TRBV29-1, the J gene TRBJ2-7, with TRBD1 identical over 8 bases. The CDR3 is 13 amino acids. V lost 7 bases, J lost 6 bases, and 11 bases stayed unmatched. Germline CDR1 and CDR2: SQVTM and ANQGSEA. The CDR3 region is CSGLGQAGLEQYF. The DNA for the CDR3 is TGCAGCGGGCTGGGACAGGCAGGTCTCGAGCAGTACTTC.

The V gene is TRBV6-4, the J gene TRBJ2-2, with D maybe TRBD1 (5 bases). Per the germline V gene, CDR1 is MRHNA and CDR2 is SNTAGT. V was trimmed by 6 bases and J by 4 bases, leaving 15 bases between them. This CDR3 region has 15 residues. The CDR3 nucleotides are TGTGCCAGCAGCACCGACAGTACCTTCACCGGGGAGCTGTTTTTT. Its translation: CASSTDSTFTGELFF.

This chain uses TRBV24-1 with TRBJ1-2; 10 nucleotides line up with TRBD1. The CDR3 consists of 15 residues. The germline V gene encodes CDR1 KGHDR and CDR2 SFDVKD. V trimming: 5 bases; J trimming: 3 bases; junction bases outside the gene matches: 5. This chain's CDR3 is CATSAGQGEDYGYTF. CDR3 nucleotides: TGTGCCACCAGTGCCGGACAGGGGGAAGACTATGGCTACACCTTC.